Included here is one T cell receptor beta chain sequence, with context. Its antigen is unknown. This sample is part of a study of early T cells in non-severe SARS-CoV-2 infection. Study as a whole: The authors sequenced bulk RNA from unsorted whole blood, leaving chains unpaired.

Study-level results: The VDJdb matching leaned toward anti-spike CD8 responses and overlooked private and CD4 specificities.

The library protocol tagged individual cDNA molecules with unique molecular identifiers. Via MiXCR, TCRdb re-called the 5' RACE reads, giving one row per CDR3 protein. The sample carries about 52,000 distinct CDR3 sequences, approximately 10% recorded once. Germline V gives CDR1 MNHEY, CDR2 SVGAGI. This CDR3 comprises 14 residues. V shed 6 bases, J shed 8 bases, and the junction held 7 bases outside the gene matches. Sample: whole blood. The sequence came from an adult who was a healthcare worker with PCR-confirmed SARS-CoV-2 infection or an uninfected control (not recorded which). The chain carries TRBV6-5 and TRBJ1-4, with 9 nucleotides matching TRBD1. CDR3 in DNA: TGTGCCAGCAGGTCCGGGACAGGGCGGGAAAAACTGTTTTTT. It encodes CASRSGTGREKLFF.